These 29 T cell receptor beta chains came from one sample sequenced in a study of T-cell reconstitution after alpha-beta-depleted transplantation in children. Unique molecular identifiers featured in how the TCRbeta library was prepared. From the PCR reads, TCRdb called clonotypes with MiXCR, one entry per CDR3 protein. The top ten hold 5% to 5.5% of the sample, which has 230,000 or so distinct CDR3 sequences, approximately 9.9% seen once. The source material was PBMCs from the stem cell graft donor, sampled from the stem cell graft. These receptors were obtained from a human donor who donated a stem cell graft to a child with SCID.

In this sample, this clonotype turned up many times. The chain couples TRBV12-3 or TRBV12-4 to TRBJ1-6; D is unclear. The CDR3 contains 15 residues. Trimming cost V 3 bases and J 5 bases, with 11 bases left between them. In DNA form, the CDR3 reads TGTGCCAGCAGTTTCCGACACGGAGATAATTCACCCCTCCACTTT. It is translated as CASSFRHGDNSPLHF.

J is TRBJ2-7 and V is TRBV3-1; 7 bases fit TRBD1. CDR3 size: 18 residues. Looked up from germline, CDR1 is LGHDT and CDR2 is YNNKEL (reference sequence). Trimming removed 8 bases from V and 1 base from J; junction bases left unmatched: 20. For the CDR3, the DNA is TGTGCCAGCTGTCCCCGACAGGGTAAGGTGGCGGGTTCCTACGAGCAGTACTTC. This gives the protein CASCPRQGKVAGSYEQYF.

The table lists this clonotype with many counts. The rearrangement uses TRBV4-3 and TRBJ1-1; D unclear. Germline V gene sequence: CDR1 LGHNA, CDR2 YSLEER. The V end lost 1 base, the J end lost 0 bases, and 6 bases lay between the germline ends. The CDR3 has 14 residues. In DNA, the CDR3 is TGCGCCAGCAGCCAAGCGGGGATGAACACTGAAGCTTTCTTT. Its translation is CASSQAGMNTEAFF.

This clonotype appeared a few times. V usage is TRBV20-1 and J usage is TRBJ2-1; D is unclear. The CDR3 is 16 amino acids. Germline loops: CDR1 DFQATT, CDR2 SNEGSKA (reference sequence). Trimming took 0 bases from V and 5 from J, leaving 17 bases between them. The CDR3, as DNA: TGCAGTGCTAGAGATATCGGCCGGGTTCGTAACAATGAGCAGTTCTTC. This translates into CSARDIGRVRNNEQFF.

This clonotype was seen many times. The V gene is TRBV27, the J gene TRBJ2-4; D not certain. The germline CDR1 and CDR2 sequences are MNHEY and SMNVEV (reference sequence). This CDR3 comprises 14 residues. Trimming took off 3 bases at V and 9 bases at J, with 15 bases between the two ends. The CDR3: CASSFGLPPSIQYF. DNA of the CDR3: TGTGCCAGCAGTTTCGGGCTACCCCCAAGCATTCAGTACTTC.

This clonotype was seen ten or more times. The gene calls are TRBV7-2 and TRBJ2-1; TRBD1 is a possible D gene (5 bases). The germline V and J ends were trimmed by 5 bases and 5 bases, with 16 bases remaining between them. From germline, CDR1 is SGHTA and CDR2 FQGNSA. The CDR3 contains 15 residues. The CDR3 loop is CASSPQAVDDNEQFF. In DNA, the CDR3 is TGTGCCAGCAGCCCACAGGCGGTGGATGACAATGAGCAGTTCTTC.

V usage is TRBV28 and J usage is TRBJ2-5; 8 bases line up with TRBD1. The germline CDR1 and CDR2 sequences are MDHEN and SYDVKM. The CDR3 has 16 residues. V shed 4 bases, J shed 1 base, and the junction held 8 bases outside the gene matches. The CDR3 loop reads CASSSSRQGSQETQYF. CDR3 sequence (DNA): TGTGCCAGCAGTTCCTCGAGACAGGGGTCCCAAGAGACCCAGTACTTC. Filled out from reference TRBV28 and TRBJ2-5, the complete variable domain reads DVKVTQSSRYLVKRTGEKVFLECVQDMDHENMFWYRQDPGLGLRLIYFSYDVKMKEKGDIPEGYSVSREKKERFSLILESASTNQTSMYLCASSSSRQGSQETQYFGPGTRLLVL.

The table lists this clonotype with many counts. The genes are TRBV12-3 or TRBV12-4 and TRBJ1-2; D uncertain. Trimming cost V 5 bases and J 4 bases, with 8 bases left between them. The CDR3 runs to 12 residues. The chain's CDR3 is CASSPETYGYTF. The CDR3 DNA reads TGTGCCAGCAGTCCAGAGACCTATGGCTACACCTTC.

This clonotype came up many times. The CDR3 reads CSAVRGGVSDTQYF. CDR3 in DNA: TGCAGTGCGGTACGGGGAGGGGTTTCAGATACGCAGTATTTT. The chain couples TRBV20-1 to TRBJ2-3; 7 bases are shared with TRBD2. This CDR3 is 14 amino acids long. CDR1 is DFQATT, CDR2 SNEGSKA, per germline (reference sequence). Trimming removed 6 bases from V and 4 bases from J; junction bases left unmatched: 10.

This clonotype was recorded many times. The CDR3 DNA reads TGTGCCAGCACCTACGGTGGGGGGAATGAGCAGTTCTTC. Protein: CASTYGGGNEQFF. The J gene is TRBJ2-1, the V gene TRBV6-2 or TRBV6-3, with D perhaps matching TRBD2 (6 bases). The V end lost 7 bases, the J end lost 7 bases, and 14 bases lay between the germline ends. The length of the CDR3 is 13 residues. The V gene's germline CDR1 is MNHEY and CDR2 SVGEGT.

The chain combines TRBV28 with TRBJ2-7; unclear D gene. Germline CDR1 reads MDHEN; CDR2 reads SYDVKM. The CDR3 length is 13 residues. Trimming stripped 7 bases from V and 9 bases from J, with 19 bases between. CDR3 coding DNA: TGTGCCAGCAACCAGCTTGCCGGAGTTGTGCAGTACTTC. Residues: CASNQLAGVVQYF.

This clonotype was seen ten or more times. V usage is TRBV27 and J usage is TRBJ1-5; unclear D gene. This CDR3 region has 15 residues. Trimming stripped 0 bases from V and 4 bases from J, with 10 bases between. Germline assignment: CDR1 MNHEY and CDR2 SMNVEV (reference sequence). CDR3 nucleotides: TGTGCCAGCAGTTTATCGAGAAGTTTTAATCAGCCCCAGCATTTT. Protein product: CASSLSRSFNQPQHF.

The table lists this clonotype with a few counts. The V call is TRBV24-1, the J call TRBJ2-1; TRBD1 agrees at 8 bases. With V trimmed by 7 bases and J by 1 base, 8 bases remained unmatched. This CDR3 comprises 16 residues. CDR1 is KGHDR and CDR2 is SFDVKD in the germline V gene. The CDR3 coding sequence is TGTGCCACCAGGCCCTCGACAGGGGCTTCCTACAATGAGCAGTTCTTC. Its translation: CATRPSTGASYNEQFF.

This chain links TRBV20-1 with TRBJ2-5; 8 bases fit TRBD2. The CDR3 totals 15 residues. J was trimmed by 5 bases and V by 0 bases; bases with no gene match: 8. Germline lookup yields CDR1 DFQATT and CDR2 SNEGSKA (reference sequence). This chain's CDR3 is CSARDTTTSDETQYF. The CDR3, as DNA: TGCAGTGCTAGAGACACGACGACTAGCGATGAGACCCAGTACTTC.

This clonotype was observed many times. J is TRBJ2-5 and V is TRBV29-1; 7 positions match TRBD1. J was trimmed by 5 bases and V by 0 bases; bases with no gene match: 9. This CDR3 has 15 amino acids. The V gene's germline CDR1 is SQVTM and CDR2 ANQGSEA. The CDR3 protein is CSVEDPTGVRETQYF. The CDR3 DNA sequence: TGCAGCGTTGAAGATCCTACAGGGGTACGGGAGACCCAGTACTTC. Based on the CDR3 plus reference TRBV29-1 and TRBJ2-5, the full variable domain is SAVISQKPSRDICQRGTSLTIQCQVDSQVTMMFWYRQQPGQSLTLIATANQGSEATYESGFVIDKFPISRPNLTFSTLTVSNMSPEDSSIYLCSVEDPTGVRETQYFGPGTRLLVL.

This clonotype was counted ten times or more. CDR3 in DNA: TGCAGTGCTAGAGATCCTCGGCTAGCGGTACAAGAGACCCAGTACTTC. Encoded protein: CSARDPRLAVQETQYF. The chain is built from TRBV20-1 and TRBJ2-5; TRBD2 matches at 7 bases. The trim removed 0 bases at V and 2 bases at J, leaving 9 bases unmatched. This CDR3 is built from 16 residues. Germline values: CDR1 DFQATT, CDR2 SNEGSKA (reference sequence).

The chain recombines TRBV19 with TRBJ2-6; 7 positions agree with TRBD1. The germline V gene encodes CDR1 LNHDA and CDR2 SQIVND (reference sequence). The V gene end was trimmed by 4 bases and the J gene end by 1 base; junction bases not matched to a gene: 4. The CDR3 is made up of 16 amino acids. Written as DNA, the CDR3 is TGTGCCAGTAGTAGGACAGGTTTTTCTGGGGCCAACGTCCTGACTTTC. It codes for CASSRTGFSGANVLTF. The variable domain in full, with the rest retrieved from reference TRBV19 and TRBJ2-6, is DGGITQSPKYLFRKEGQNVTLSCEQNLNHDAMYWYRQDPGQGLRLIYYSQIVNDFQKGDIAEGYSVSREKKESFPLTVTSAQKNPTAFYLCASSRTGFSGANVLTFGAGSRLTVL.

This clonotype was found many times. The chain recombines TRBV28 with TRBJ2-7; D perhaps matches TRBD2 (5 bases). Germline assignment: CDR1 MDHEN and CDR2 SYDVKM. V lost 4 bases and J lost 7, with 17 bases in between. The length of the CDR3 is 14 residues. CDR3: CASSSPGLPGEQYF. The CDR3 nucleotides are TGTGCCAGCAGTTCCCCAGGACTTCCTGGGGAGCAGTACTTC.

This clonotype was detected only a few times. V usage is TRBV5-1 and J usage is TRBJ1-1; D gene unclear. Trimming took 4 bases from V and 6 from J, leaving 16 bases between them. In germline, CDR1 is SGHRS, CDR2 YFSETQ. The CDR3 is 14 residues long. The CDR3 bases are TGCGCCAGCAGCGGACTGGGGAGTATAGCTGAAGCTTTCTTT. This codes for CASSGLGSIAEAFF. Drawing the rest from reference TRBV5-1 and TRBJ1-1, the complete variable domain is KAGVTQTPRYLIKTRGQQVTLSCSPISGHRSVSWYQQTPGQGLQFLFEYFSETQRNKGNFPGRFSGRQFSNSRSEMNVSTLELGDSALYLCASSGLGSIAEAFFGQGTRLTVV.

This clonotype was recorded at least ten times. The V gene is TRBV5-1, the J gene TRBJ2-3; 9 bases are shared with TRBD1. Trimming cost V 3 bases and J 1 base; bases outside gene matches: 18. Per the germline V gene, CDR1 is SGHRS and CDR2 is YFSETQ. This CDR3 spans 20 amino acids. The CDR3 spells CASSSPGQGIKPRRTDTQYF. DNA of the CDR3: TGCGCCAGCAGCTCACCGGGACAGGGAATCAAACCTCGCCGCACAGATACGCAGTATTTT.

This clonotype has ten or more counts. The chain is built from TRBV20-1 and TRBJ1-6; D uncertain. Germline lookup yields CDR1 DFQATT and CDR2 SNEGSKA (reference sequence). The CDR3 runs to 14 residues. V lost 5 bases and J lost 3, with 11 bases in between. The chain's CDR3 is CSARVSFYNSPLHF. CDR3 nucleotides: TGCAGTGCTCGGGTTTCTTTCTATAATTCACCCCTCCACTTT.

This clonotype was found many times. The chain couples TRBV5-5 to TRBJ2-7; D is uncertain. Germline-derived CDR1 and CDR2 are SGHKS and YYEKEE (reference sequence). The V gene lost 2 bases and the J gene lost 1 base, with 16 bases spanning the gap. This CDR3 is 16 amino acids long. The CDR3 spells CASSFEPYPISYEQYF. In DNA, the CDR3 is TGTGCCAGCAGCTTTGAGCCCTACCCTATTTCCTACGAGCAGTACTTC.

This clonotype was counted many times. DNA for the CDR3: TGTGCCAGCAGCTTGGTCCCCGGGGCAGAGAACACTGAAGCTTTCTTT. It is translated as CASSLVPGAENTEAFF. The chain carries TRBV5-6 and TRBJ1-1, with a possible D match to TRBD1 (5 bases). The V gene's germline CDR1 is SGHDT and CDR2 YYEEEE. V gave up 0 bases and J gave up 1 base, with 13 bases separating them. This CDR3 is built from 16 residues.

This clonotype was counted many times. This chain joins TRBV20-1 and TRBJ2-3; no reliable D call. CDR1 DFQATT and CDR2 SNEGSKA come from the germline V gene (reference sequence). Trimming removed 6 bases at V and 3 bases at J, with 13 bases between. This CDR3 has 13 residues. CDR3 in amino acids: CSAPGSRTDTQYF. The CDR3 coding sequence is TGCAGTGCCCCCGGCAGCCGGACAGATACGCAGTATTTT.

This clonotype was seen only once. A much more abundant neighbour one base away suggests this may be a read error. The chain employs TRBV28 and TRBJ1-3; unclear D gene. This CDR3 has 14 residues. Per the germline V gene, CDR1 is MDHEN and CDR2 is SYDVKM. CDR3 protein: CASSFSSSGNTINF. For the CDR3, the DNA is TGTGCCAGCAGTTTCTCCTCCTCTGGAAACACCATAAATTTT.

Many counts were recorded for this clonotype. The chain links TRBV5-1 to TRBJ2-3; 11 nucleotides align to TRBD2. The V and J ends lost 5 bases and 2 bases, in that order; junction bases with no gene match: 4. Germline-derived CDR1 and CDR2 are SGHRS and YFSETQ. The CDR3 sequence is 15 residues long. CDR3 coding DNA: TGCGCCAGCAGAGGGGGACTAGCGGACACAGATACGCAGTATTTT. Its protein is CASRGGLADTDTQYF.

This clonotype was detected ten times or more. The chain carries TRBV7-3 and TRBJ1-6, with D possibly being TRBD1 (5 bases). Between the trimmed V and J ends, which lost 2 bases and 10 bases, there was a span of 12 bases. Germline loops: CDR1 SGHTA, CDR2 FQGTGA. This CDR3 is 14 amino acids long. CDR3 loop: CASSLEARVSPLHF. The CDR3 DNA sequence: TGTGCCAGCAGCTTAGAAGCCAGGGTCTCACCCCTCCACTTT.

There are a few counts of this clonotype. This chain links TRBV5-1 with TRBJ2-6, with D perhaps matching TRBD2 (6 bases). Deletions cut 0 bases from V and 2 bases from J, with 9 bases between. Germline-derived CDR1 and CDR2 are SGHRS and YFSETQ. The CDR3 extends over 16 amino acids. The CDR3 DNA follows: TGCGCCAGCAGCTTGGCCCCGGGGGCTGGGGCCAACGTCCTGACTTTC. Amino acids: CASSLAPGAGANVLTF.

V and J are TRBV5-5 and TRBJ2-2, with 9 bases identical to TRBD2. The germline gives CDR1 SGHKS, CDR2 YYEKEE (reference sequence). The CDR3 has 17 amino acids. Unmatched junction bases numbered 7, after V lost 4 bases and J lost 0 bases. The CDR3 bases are TGTGCCAGCAGCCCACAGGCGGGGGGGGCGAACACCGGGGAGCTGTTTTTT. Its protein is CASSPQAGGANTGELFF.